Following are 20 T cell receptor beta chains from one sample sequenced in a study of PD-L1 blockade in urothelial cancer. Described time point: peripheral blood 6 weeks after treatment start. Here immunoSEQ multiplex PCR was the method, and the copy in TCRdb shows in-frame clones only, minus some. The sample records some 120,000 clones, around 88% being singletons. This sample comprised PBMCs, obtained around atezolizumab (anti-PD-L1) treatment. Source of these receptors: a man between 50 and 59 years old with urothelial cancer.

The chain joins TRBV5-1 to TRBJ2-1; 14 bases fit TRBD2. Per the germline V gene, CDR1 is SGHRS and CDR2 is YFSETQ. Trimming cost V 4 bases and J 5 bases; bases outside gene matches: 14. CDR3 length equals 19 residues. CDR3 DNA sequence: TGCGCCAGCAGCCGCGGGACTAGCGGGAGAGCAAACATCAACAATGAGCAGTTCTTC. Protein sequence: CASSRGTSGRANINNEQFF.

CDR3 sequence: CASSVKYWGSPQETQYF. The DNA for the CDR3 is TGTGCCAGTAGTGTCAAATATTGGGGCAGCCCCCAAGAGACCCAGTACTTC. The chain joins TRBV19 to TRBJ2-5, with D tentatively TRBD1 (5 bases). Trimming removed 5 bases at V and 1 base at J, with 20 bases between. The CDR3 has 17 amino acids. CDR1 and CDR2 (germline): LNHDA, SQIVND (reference sequence).

This clone came up once. The chain employs TRBV5-1 and TRBJ2-5; no firm D call. The CDR3 runs 14 residues. The germline V gene has CDR1 SGHRS and CDR2 YFSETQ. The germline V and J ends were trimmed by 0 bases and 4 bases, with 10 bases remaining between them. CDR3 DNA sequence: TGCGCCAGCAGCTTGGTTAGTGGTAGAGAGACCCAGTACTTC. This encodes CASSLVSGRETQYF.

V gene TRBV6-6 combines with J gene TRBJ2-6; D gene ambiguous. The CDR3 loop spans 14 amino acids. Germline loops: CDR1 MNHNY, CDR2 SVGAGI (reference sequence). With 5 bases removed from V and 4 bases from J, the gap between germline ends came to 9 bases. The CDR3 reads CASSGTVGANVLTF. CDR3 nucleotide sequence: TGTGCCAGCAGTGGCACCGTAGGGGCCAACGTCCTGACTTTC.

The gene calls are TRBV9 and TRBJ1-3, with unresolved D. Germline V lookup: CDR1 SGDLS, CDR2 YYNGEE. This CDR3 region has 13 residues. V lost 4 bases and J lost 4, with 9 bases in between. The DNA for the CDR3 is TGTGCCAGCAGCCCGTCAGGCGGAAACACCATATATTTT. Translating gives CASSPSGGNTIYF.

This sequence joins TRBV5-8 and TRBJ2-1, with 7 bases aligning to TRBD2. V lost 4 bases, J lost 4 bases, and 11 bases stayed unmatched. The CDR3 has 16 residues. CDR1 SGHTS and CDR2 YDEGEE come from the germline V gene. The CDR3 spells CASSPTGTTAYNEQFF. CDR3 nucleotides: TGTGCCAGCAGCCCTACCGGGACTACCGCGTACAATGAGCAGTTCTTC.

V is TRBV7-9 and J is TRBJ2-2, with D unclear. In germline, CDR1 is SEHNR, CDR2 FQNEAQ (reference sequence). The length of the CDR3 is 14 residues. Trimming removed 3 bases at V and 5 bases at J, with 10 bases between. CDR3 residues: CASSFESTTGELFF. The DNA of the CDR3 is TGTGCCAGCAGCTTCGAGTCTACTACCGGGGAGCTGTTTTTT.

This clone has a handful of counts. The chain is built from TRBV6-5 and TRBJ1-5; no clear D gene. Germline V gene sequence: CDR1 MNHEY, CDR2 SVGAGI. Trimming shortened V by 3 bases and J by 8 bases, and 11 bases separated the two germline ends. The CDR3 covers 13 residues. Here the CDR3 reads CASSYGPLEPQHF. CDR3 bases: TGTGCCAGCAGTTATGGGCCCCTTGAGCCCCAGCATTTT.

This clone is a singleton in its sample. This sequence joins TRBV11-2 and TRBJ1-3; D gene uncertain. There are 15 residues in the CDR3. Germline V lookup: CDR1 SGHAT, CDR2 FQNNGV. V lost 4 bases and J lost 1, with 11 bases in between. CDR3 sequence reads: CASSSRHRSGNTIYF. For the CDR3, the DNA is TGTGCCAGCAGCTCCCGACACAGATCTGGAAACACCATATATTTT.

The chain carries TRBV27 and TRBJ1-1; 10 bases map to TRBD1. Trimming took 6 bases from V and 1 from J; bases not matched to a gene: 2. This CDR3 is 14 amino acids long. The V gene's germline CDR1 is MNHEY and CDR2 SMNVEV (reference sequence). The CDR3 DNA follows: TGTGCCAGCAGGACAGGGGGCCAGAACACTGAAGCTTTCTTT. As protein: CASRTGGQNTEAFF.

V and J are TRBV5-1 and TRBJ2-1; TRBD2 agrees at 10 bases. This CDR3 has 15 residues. CDR1 SGHRS and CDR2 YFSETQ come from the germline V gene. After removal of 4 bases from V and 7 bases from J, the junction contained 8 bases not matched to a gene. The CDR3 DNA is TGCGCCAGCAGCCCGGATCCGGGACTAGCGAATGAGCAGTTCTTC. Protein sequence: CASSPDPGLANEQFF.

This sequence joins TRBV6-1 and TRBJ2-7; D is unresolved. V lost 7 bases to trimming and J lost 2 bases, with 12 bases between them. The CDR3 has 13 amino acids. The germline CDR1 and CDR2 sequences are MNHNS and SASEGT. The CDR3: CASTQTVTYEQYF. CDR3 nucleotide sequence: TGTGCCAGCACCCAGACTGTAACCTACGAGCAGTACTTC.

This chain joins TRBV9 and TRBJ2-3; 7 bases map to TRBD1. The CDR3 runs 19 residues. The germline V gene encodes CDR1 SGDLS and CDR2 YYNGEE. Losses at the gene ends were 3 bases for V and 0 bases for J; bases not matched to a gene: 16. The chain's CDR3 is CASSATPLRTGESTDTQYF. The DNA for the CDR3 is TGTGCCAGCAGCGCCACTCCCCTTAGGACAGGAGAAAGCACAGATACGCAGTATTTT.

V and J are TRBV19 and TRBJ2-1; TRBD1 matches 7 bases. Looked up from germline, CDR1 is LNHDA and CDR2 is SQIVND (reference sequence). The CDR3 is 15 amino acids. V lost 5 bases and J lost 0; bases outside the gene matches: 4. The CDR3 loop reads CASSDRVYSYNEQFF. In DNA, the CDR3 is TGTGCCAGTAGTGACAGGGTTTACTCCTACAATGAGCAGTTCTTC.

The CDR3 DNA sequence: TGCGCCAGCAGCTGGGCGTGGAACACTGAAGCTTTCTTT. Amino acids: CASSWAWNTEAFF. This rearrangement joins TRBV5-1 to TRBJ1-1; D remains ambiguous. Germline V gene data show CDR1 as SGHRS and CDR2 as YFSETQ. The CDR3 spans 13 residues. The V and J ends lost 3 bases and 1 base respectively, with 7 bases between them.

A word on this clone: No DNA is shown, since the ends of the CDR3 on it are uncertain; the CDR3 is the one TCRdb lists. The V gene is TRBV6-1, the J gene TRBJ2-7; the D call in the table, TRBD2, was not verified against the DNA. The CDR3 adds up to 11 amino acids, both ends counted. CDR1 MNHNS and CDR2 SASEGT come from the germline V gene. The CDR3 loop is CASILGGEQYF.

The chain joins TRBV6-1 to TRBJ2-5, with D tentatively TRBD1 (5 bases). This CDR3 has 14 amino acids. V was shortened by 7 bases and J by 2 bases, with 14 bases between the two germline ends. CDR1 is MNHNS, CDR2 SASEGT, per germline. The CDR3 DNA follows: TGTGCCAGCACTAGAGATCAGGGACAAGAGACCCAGTACTTC. This codes for CASTRDQGQETQYF.

The chain joins TRBV6-6 to TRBJ1-2; 8 bases are shared with TRBD1. After removal of 4 bases from V and 4 bases from J, the junction contained 5 bases not matched to a gene. Germline V lookup: CDR1 MNHNY, CDR2 SVGAGI (reference sequence). The CDR3 spans 14 residues. The CDR3 bases are TGTGCCAGCAGTTCGAAGACAGGGGCCTATGGCTACACCTTC. This encodes CASSSKTGAYGYTF.

This clone was seen more than once but under ten times. Other DNA sequences in this specimen translate into the identical CDR3. The chain couples TRBV18 to TRBJ1-3, with a possible D match to TRBD1 (6 bases). CDR3 length equals 14 residues. Looked up from germline, CDR1 is KGHSH and CDR2 is LQKENI. Between the trimmed V and J ends, which lost 3 bases and 0 bases, there was a span of 6 bases. The CDR3 region is CASSPDSSGNTIYF. The CDR3 DNA reads TGTGCCAGCTCACCGGACAGCTCTGGAAACACCATATATTTT.

This chain joins TRBV27 and TRBJ1-1, with 9 bases lining up with TRBD1. V lost 5 bases to trimming and J lost 0 bases; unmatched junction nucleotides: 4. Germline lookup yields CDR1 MNHEY and CDR2 SMNVEV (reference sequence). The CDR3 is 15 residues long. CDR3 protein: CASSLQGALNTEAFF. The DNA of the CDR3 is TGTGCCAGCAGTCTACAGGGGGCCCTGAACACTGAAGCTTTCTTT.